Included here is one T cell receptor beta chain sequence, with context. What it binds is not known. The sample belongs to a study of T cell responses to AZD1222 COVID-19 vaccine. V gave up 4 bases and J gave up 5 bases, with 12 bases separating them. Germline CDR1 reads MGHRA; CDR2 reads YSYEKL. The length of the CDR3 is 13 residues. Findings and caveats of the study: Unmutated variant regions are reportedly targeted by nearly half of spike-specific TCRs. Spike-specific TCR breadth rose after two AZD1222 doses, and depth rose as well. Only five or six AZD1222 recipients were seropositive at baseline.

TCRdb's copy holds only in-frame clones and misses some; the assay was immunoSEQ multiplex PCR. The sample contains around 190,000 clones, roughly 92% of which appear only once. The genes are TRBV4-1 and TRBJ2-7; D is unclear. This receptor was taken from an adult in good health. The sequences come from peripheral blood, collected on day 0 of AZD1222 vaccination. The CDR3 protein is CASSPGPFHEQYF. DNA of the CDR3: TGCGCCAGCAGCCCAGGCCCCTTCCACGAGCAGTACTTC.